Listed below are T cell receptor beta chains from one sample, sequenced in a study of PD-1 blockade in classical Hodgkin lymphoma. Profiled with immunoSEQ multiplex PCR; TCRdb holds only in-frame clones, not every one. The top ten hold less than 1% of the sample, which has about 15,000 clones, around 83% seen once. The specimen sequenced was CD4+ T cells from blood. Receptors originate from a human donor with classical Hodgkin lymphoma. Each CDR3 is given with its conserved first and last residue. The order of the fields is J gene, D gene, V gene, clone size, CDR3 protein, CDR3 DNA. D genes are given only for firm matches. Clone sizes are given selectively: once, few, many, or a class where the clone is expanded.

TRBJ2-5	TRBD2	TRBV7-2	NA	CASSLSGRGETQYF	TGTGCCAGCAGCTTAAGCGGGAGAGGGGAGACCCAGTACTTC
TRBJ1-5	NA	TRBV27	NA	CASSFTARSNQPQHF	TGTGCCAGCAGTTTTACGGCCCGGAGCAATCAGCCCCAGCATTTT
TRBJ1-4	NA	TRBV19	NA	CATSSQAGSNEKLFF	TGTGCCACCAGCAGCCAAGCGGGGTCTAATGAAAAACTGTTTTTT
TRBJ2-1	NA	TRBV7-9	NA	CASSLEMGGTYNEQFF	TGTGCCAGCAGCTTAGAAATGGGCGGAACCTACAATGAGCAGTTCTTC
TRBJ1-1	NA	TRBV14	few	CASSRDTLGTEAFF	TGTGCCAGCAGCCGCGACACTTTGGGCACTGAAGCTTTCTTT
TRBJ1-2	NA	TRBV28	NA	CALARGDRGYTF	TGTGCCCTCGCGCGGGGGGACCGGGGCTACACCTTC
TRBJ1-6	TRBD1	TRBV5-6	NA	CASSSGPGQYNSPLHF	TGTGCCAGCAGCTCGGGACCGGGACAGTATAATTCACCCCTCCACTTT
TRBJ2-5	NA	TRBV27	NA	CASSLRPRGSQETQYF	TGTGCCAGCAGTTTACGACCGAGGGGATCTCAAGAGACCCAGTACTTC
TRBJ1-4	TRBD1	TRBV2	NA	CASRTDRGGLFF	TGTGCCAGCAGGACAGACAGGGGGGGACTGTTTTTT
TRBJ1-2	TRBD1	TRBV28	few	CASKAAGGVKDDGYTF	TGTGCCAGCAAAGCGGCAGGGGGCGTGAAGGACGATGGCTACACCTTC
TRBJ2-7	TRBD1	TRBV30	NA	CAWSITGGNSYEQYF	TGTGCCTGGAGTATCACAGGGGGGAACTCCTACGAGCAGTACTTC
TRBJ2-5	TRBD2	TRBV5-1	NA	CASSLSRGGRETQYF	TGCGCCAGCAGCTTGAGTCGGGGAGGGAGGGAGACCCAGTACTTC
TRBJ2-7	TRBD1	TRBV7-3	NA	CASSQDPPDRGQNEQYF	TGTGCCAGCAGCCAGGACCCGCCGGACAGGGGGCAGAACGAGCAGTACTTC
TRBJ2-5	TRBD2	TRBV7-2	NA	CASSSSGRGETQYF	TGTGCCAGCAGCTCTAGCGGGAGGGGCGAGACCCAGTACTTC
TRBJ2-1	NA	TRBV20-1	NA	CSASDDNEQFF	TGCAGTGCTAGTGACGACAATGAGCAGTTCTTC
TRBJ1-1	TRBD1	TRBV6-6	NA	CASSYRTGARKDAFF	TGTGCCAGCAGTTATCGGACAGGGGCGAGGAAAGACGCTTTCTTT
TRBJ2-7	TRBD2	TRBV27	NA	CASSLLAGGTYEQYF	TGTGCCAGCAGTTTGCTAGCGGGAGGCACCTACGAGCAGTACTTC
TRBJ2-7	NA	TRBV19	NA	CASSNAPRSYEQYF	TGTGCCAGTAGCAACGCCCCCCGCTCCTACGAGCAGTACTTC
TRBJ2-1	NA	TRBV20-1	NA	CSASKNNEQFF	TGCAGTGCTAGTAAAAACAATGAGCAGTTCTTC
TRBJ2-5	TRBD1	TRBV7-6	NA	CASSPGQGAGETQYF	TGTGCCAGCAGCCCCGGACAGGGGGCAGGAGAGACCCAGTACTTC
TRBJ1-1	TRBD1	TRBV6-6	NA	CASTGGRSAEAFF	TGTGCCAGCACAGGGGGCAGATCGGCTGAAGCTTTCTTT
TRBJ2-7	TRBD1	TRBV6-5	NA	CASSFTGQGTAEQYF	TGTGCCAGCAGTTTCACGGGACAGGGTACGGCCGAGCAGTACTTC
TRBJ1-3	TRBD1	TRBV28	NA	CASSFSDRGVSGNTIYF	TGTGCCAGCAGTTTTTCGGACAGGGGAGTCTCTGGAAACACCATATATTTT
TRBJ1-4	NA	TRBV19	NA	CASSKAASEKLFF	TGTGCCAGTAGTAAGGCCGCGAGTGAAAAACTGTTTTTT
TRBJ2-2	NA	TRBV9	NA	CASSSQRATGELFF	TGTGCCAGCAGCTCCCAAAGGGCCACCGGGGAGCTGTTTTTT
TRBJ2-7	TRBD2	TRBV27	few	CASSLVLAASYEQYF	TGTGCCAGCAGTTTAGTACTAGCGGCGTCCTACGAGCAGTACTTC
TRBJ1-5	TRBD1	TRBV25-1	once	CASSVGTGNQPQHF	TGTGCCAGCAGTGTAGGGACAGGGAATCAGCCCCAGCATTTT
TRBJ2-3	TRBD1	TRBV2	NA	CANLRDRVTDTQYF	TGTGCCAATCTCCGGGACAGGGTGACAGATACGCAGTATTTT
TRBJ1-2	TRBD1	TRBV29-1	NA	CSVATDRAYGYTF	TGCAGCGTTGCTACGGACAGGGCTTACGGCTACACCTTC